What follows are 9 T cell receptor beta chains derived from one specimen sequenced in a study of lymphopenia after photon versus proton radiotherapy. The table came from immunoSEQ multiplex PCR; TCRdb's copy has only in-frame clones and leaves some out. Found here are 160,000 or so clones, about 88% of them singletons; the top ten hold less than 6%. The sequences come from peripheral blood, collected from a patient treated with photon-based radiotherapy. These receptors were collected from a man in his fifties with gastric cancer.

V and J are TRBV19 and TRBJ1-1; 7 bases align to TRBD1. This CDR3 region has 14 residues. V lost 4 bases to trimming and J lost 7 bases; unmatched junction nucleotides: 9. In germline, CDR1 is LNHDA, CDR2 SQIVND (reference sequence). The CDR3 DNA sequence: TGTGCCAGTAGTAACCCGACAGGGCCTCGTGAAGCTTTCTTT. Translated, it gives CASSNPTGPREAFF.

This chain connects TRBV28 to TRBJ1-5, with a possible D match to TRBD1 (6 bases). This CDR3 has 15 residues. In germline, CDR1 is MDHEN, CDR2 SYDVKM. V gave up 1 base and J gave up 5 bases, with 12 bases separating them. In nucleotides, the CDR3 is TGTGCCAGCAGTTTATTAGGGGGGGAGGATCAGCCCCAGCATTTT. The encoded protein is CASSLLGGEDQPQHF.

The chain combines TRBV5-1 with TRBJ1-1; D remains ambiguous. The V gene lost 0 bases and the J gene lost 7 bases, with 4 bases spanning the gap. This CDR3 is 11 amino acids long. Germline-derived CDR1 and CDR2 are SGHRS and YFSETQ. The CDR3 DNA sequence: TGCGCCAGCAGCTTGGAAAGTGAAGCTTTCTTT. This gives the protein CASSLESEAFF.

This clone was picked up a small number of times. The chain joins TRBV5-6 to TRBJ1-1; 7 nucleotides line up with TRBD1. The CDR3 runs to 14 residues. Losses at the gene ends were 4 bases for V and 5 bases for J; bases not matched to a gene: 8. Germline V gene data show CDR1 as SGHDT and CDR2 as YYEEEE. The CDR3 sequence is CASSLPTGKTEAFF. The CDR3, as DNA: TGTGCCAGCAGCCTACCGACAGGGAAGACTGAAGCTTTCTTT. The whole variable domain, remainder taken from reference TRBV5-6 and TRBJ1-1, is DAGVTQSPTHLIKTRGQQVTLRCSPKSGHDTVSWYQQALGQGPQFIFQYYEEEERQRGNFPDRFSGHQFPNYSSELNVNALLLGDSALYLCASSLPTGKTEAFFGQGTRLTVV.

This clone has a handful of counts. The chain has TRBV20-1 and TRBJ2-7; the D gene is possibly TRBD2 (5 bases). Trimming took off 6 bases at V and 6 bases at J, with 12 bases between the two ends. The CDR3 totals 11 residues. Germline lookup yields CDR1 DFQATT and CDR2 SNEGSKA (reference sequence). The DNA for the CDR3 is TGCAGTGCAAAGCGGCAACGCGAGCAGTACTTC. Translated: CSAKRQREQYF.

The chain employs TRBV28 and TRBJ1-1, with TRBD1 matching over 7 bases. The CDR3 consists of 13 residues. Germline CDR1 is MDHEN and CDR2 is SYDVKM. Germline trimming cut 2 bases from V and 11 bases from J; bases unmatched to any gene: 8. In DNA form, the CDR3 reads TGTGCCAGCAGTTTAGACAGGGATCAACTGGCTTTCTTT. This encodes CASSLDRDQLAFF.

The chain couples TRBV11-3 to TRBJ2-1; 12 nucleotides align to TRBD2. Germline CDR1 reads SGHNT; CDR2 reads YENEEA. The CDR3 spans 13 residues. The V and J ends lost 5 bases and 15 bases, in that order; junction bases with no gene match: 8. The CDR3 reads CASSRTSGAFRFF. CDR3 DNA: TGTGCCAGCAGCCGGACTAGCGGGGCCTTCAGGTTCTTC.

The genes are TRBV30 and TRBJ2-7; possibly TRBD1 or TRBD2 for D (5 bases each). The V end lost 3 bases, the J end lost 3 bases, and 12 bases lay between the germline ends. Germline V gives CDR1 GTSNPN, CDR2 SVGIG (reference sequence). This CDR3 comprises 13 residues. This CDR3 reads CAWSAGTYYEQYF. For the CDR3, the DNA is TGTGCCTGGAGCGCCGGGACCTACTACGAGCAGTACTTC.

Only a few counts were recorded for this clone. The rearrangement joins TRBV6-6 to TRBJ1-3; TRBD1 might be the D (5 bases). The CDR3 length is 16 residues. Germline V gives CDR1 MNHNY, CDR2 SVGAGI (reference sequence). V lost 0 bases and J lost 1, with 10 bases in between. The CDR3 is CASSYSDTTSGNTIYF. The CDR3 DNA reads TGTGCCAGCAGTTACTCGGACACCACTTCTGGAAACACCATATATTTT.